The 19 T cell receptor beta chains reported below all come from one sample, sequenced in a study of blood T cells in healthy people across ages. With a J-beta primer mix and a sample-barcoded 5' primer, a second PCR ran about 7 to 11 cycles. TCRdb reprocessed the 5' RACE reads with MiXCR, giving one entry per CDR3 protein. The data hold 500,000 to 650,000 distinct CDR3 sequences, with about 28% observed a single time. In addition, the sample was reused for a study of T cells of mothers and their children.

The sample comprised blood. These receptors were taken from a boy between 2 and 10 years old in good health.

The rearrangement uses TRBV15 and TRBJ2-5, with 8 bases identical to TRBD2. The last part of the DNA fits TRBJ2-1 better; the J call may be wrong. From germline, CDR1 is LNHNV and CDR2 YYDKDF (reference sequence). The CDR3 totals 17 residues. The CDR3 DNA reads TGTGCCACCAGCAGAGATAGGGGCCTAGCGGGTTACAATGAGCAGTTCTTC. This encodes CATSRDRGLAGYNEQFF.

This clonotype was recorded a few times. A junction end diverges from the germline sequence, so it may reflect a read error. CDR3 sequence: CASSLGRVPNGKLFF. CDR3 sequence (DNA): TGTGCCAGCAGCTTAGGACGGGTCCCCAATGGAAAACTGTTTTTT. The V gene is TRBV7-9, the J gene TRBJ1-4; D not resolved. There are 15 residues in the CDR3. In germline, CDR1 is SEHNR, CDR2 FQNEAQ (reference sequence).

The V and J genes are TRBV6-6 and TRBJ1-5, with D uncertain. Trimming removed 2 bases from V and 7 bases from J, with 9 bases in between. The CDR3 covers 13 residues. Looked up from germline, CDR1 is MNHNY and CDR2 is SVGAGI (reference sequence). The CDR3 spells CASSYDGVQPQHF. The CDR3 DNA reads TGTGCCAGCAGTTACGATGGGGTGCAGCCCCAGCATTTT.

Many counts were recorded for this clonotype. The CDR3 DNA is TGTGCCGGATCGCGGGGGATCCGGGAGACCCAGTACTTC. It is translated as CAGSRGIRETQYF. This rearrangement joins TRBV7-2 to TRBJ2-5; 7 nucleotides match TRBD2. CDR1 and CDR2 (germline): SGHTA, FQGNSA. The CDR3 length is 13 residues. V was clipped by 11 bases and J by 5 bases; unmatched bases: 11.

The chain employs TRBV12-3 or TRBV12-4 and TRBJ2-1; D not resolved. Between the trimmed V and J ends, which lost 6 bases and 7 bases, there was a span of 13 bases. The CDR3 contains 13 residues. The CDR3 sequence is CASSLSRWNEQFF. The CDR3 DNA is TGTGCCAGCAGCCTATCACGGTGGAATGAGCAGTTCTTC.

This chain connects TRBV7-2 to TRBJ2-7; D unresolved. Germline V gives CDR1 SGHTA, CDR2 FQGNSA. V was pared by 1 base and J by 4 bases, with 11 bases between. The CDR3 is 14 residues long. The CDR3 nucleotides are TGTGCCAGCAGCTTAGGCGAAGGAATTTACGAGCAGTACTTC. Amino acids: CASSLGEGIYEQYF. The whole variable domain, remainder taken from reference TRBV7-2 and TRBJ2-7, is GAGVSQSPSNKVTEKGKDVELRCDPISGHTALYWYRQSLGQGLEFLIYFQGNSAPDKSGLPSDRFSAERTGGSVSTLTIQRTQQEDSAVYLCASSLGEGIYEQYFGPGTRLTVT.

This clonotype was observed a handful of times. The CDR3 is CASSWGPKSNQPQHF. The CDR3 nucleotides read TGCGCCAGCAGCTGGGGACCGAAAAGCAATCAGCCCCAGCATTTT. This chain joins TRBV5-1 and TRBJ1-5; tentatively, D is TRBD1 (5 bases). The CDR3 is made up of 15 amino acids. CDR1 is SGHRS and CDR2 is YFSETQ in the germline V gene. V was trimmed by 3 bases and J by 1 base, leaving 11 bases between them.

The sample holds a few counts of this clonotype. V and J are TRBV24-1 and TRBJ2-7; 10 positions match TRBD1. Germline CDR1 reads KGHDR; CDR2 reads SFDVKD. V lost 11 bases and J lost 5; bases outside the gene matches: 17. This CDR3 is 16 amino acids long. CDR3 bases: TGTGCCAATCTACGGGGGGCGGGACAGGGGAAGGACGAGCAGTACTTC. Translated: CANLRGAGQGKDEQYF.

This clonotype was detected a few times. The rearrangement links TRBV7-8 to TRBJ1-1; unclear D gene. The germline V gene encodes CDR1 SGHVS and CDR2 FQNEAQ. Trimming took 1 base from V and 1 from J, leaving 10 bases between them. The CDR3 runs to 15 residues. CDR3 region: CASSLGATPNTEAFF. The CDR3 region has the DNA TGTGCCAGCAGCTTAGGGGCGACTCCGAACACTGAAGCTTTCTTT.

This clonotype came up many times. This rearrangement joins TRBV25-1 to TRBJ2-5; D is perhaps TRBD1 (7 bases). CDR3 length: 16 amino acids. Germline CDR1 is MGHDK and CDR2 is SYGVNS. Trimming removed 7 bases at V and 5 bases at J, with 23 bases between. CDR3 coding DNA: TGTGCCAGCACCGAAACACCGACAGGGAGGATGGAGACCCAGTACTTC. It encodes CASTETPTGRMETQYF.

In this sample, this clonotype turned up a few times. V and J are TRBV27 and TRBJ2-5; no clear D gene. Trimming cost V 2 bases and J 4 bases, with 8 bases left between them. The length of the CDR3 is 13 residues. The germline V gene has CDR1 MNHEY and CDR2 SMNVEV (reference sequence). DNA for the CDR3: TGTGCCAGCAGTTTAGATTTACGAGAGACCCAGTACTTC. This sequence encodes CASSLDLRETQYF.

The chain is built from TRBV7-9 and TRBJ2-7; D uncertain. The germline V gene has CDR1 SEHNR and CDR2 FQNEAQ (reference sequence). V was clipped by 2 bases and J by 3 bases, with 11 bases between them. CDR3 length: 14 residues. The CDR3 bases are TGTGCCAGCAGCTTATCTCCAGATTTCTACGAGCAGTACTTC. Protein product: CASSLSPDFYEQYF.

The chain combines TRBV7-3 with TRBJ2-2; no clear D gene. Trimming shortened V by 5 bases and J by 3 bases, and 16 bases separated the two germline ends. The CDR3 runs 16 residues. CDR1 is SGHTA, CDR2 FQGTGA, per germline. The CDR3 spells CASSARRSEDTGELFF. Written as DNA, the CDR3 is TGTGCCAGCAGCGCGCGCCGGTCAGAGGACACCGGGGAGCTGTTTTTT.

The chain recombines TRBV12-3 or TRBV12-4 with TRBJ1-4; 9 bases line up with TRBD1. The CDR3 is 14 amino acids. The trim removed 6 bases at V and 7 bases at J, leaving 6 bases unmatched. The CDR3 DNA is TGTGCCAGCAGCCGGGACAGGGTCGGTGAAAAACTGTTTTTT. This sequence encodes CASSRDRVGEKLFF.

This clonotype has more than one count but fewer than ten. This sequence joins TRBV6-2 or TRBV6-3 and TRBJ2-6; D could derive from TRBD1 or TRBD2 (5 bases each). The CDR3 contains 15 residues. Germline V gene sequence: CDR1 MNHEY, CDR2 SVGEGT. The V and J ends lost 2 bases and 4 bases respectively, with 9 bases between them. The CDR3: CASSYRGTGANVLTF. The CDR3 DNA sequence: TGTGCCAGCAGTTACAGAGGGACCGGGGCCAACGTCCTGACTTTC.

In this sample, this clonotype turned up many times. The genes are TRBV6-2 or TRBV6-3 and TRBJ2-5; the D is unclear. The CDR3 consists of 11 residues. V was clipped by 6 bases and J by 3 bases, with 5 bases between them. In germline, CDR1 is MNHEY, CDR2 SVGEGT. The CDR3 sequence is CASSQKETQYF. CDR3 nucleotides: TGTGCCAGCAGCCAAAAAGAGACCCAGTACTTC.

A few counts support this clonotype. The chain carries TRBV6-5 and TRBJ1-1; D may be TRBD1 (6 bases). This CDR3 region has 15 residues. Germline V CDR1 and CDR2: MNHEY, SVGAGI. V was shortened by 5 bases and J by 2 bases, with 15 bases between the two germline ends. The CDR3, as DNA: TGTGCCAGCAGTCGAGGGGGGGCGCGCAACACTGAAGCTTTCTTT. Translating it yields CASSRGGARNTEAFF.

The sample holds a few counts of this clonotype. The rearrangement joins TRBV4-3 to TRBJ2-1; 13 bases are shared with TRBD2. The V and J ends lost 4 bases and 0 bases, in that order; junction bases with no gene match: 6. The germline CDR1 and CDR2 sequences are LGHNA and YSLEER. CDR3 length: 18 amino acids. This CDR3 reads CASSPEGTSGTSYNEQFF. DNA for the CDR3: TGCGCCAGCAGCCCCGAAGGGACTAGCGGGACCTCCTACAATGAGCAGTTCTTC.

This rearrangement joins TRBV7-2 to TRBJ1-5; weak D call: TRBD1 (5 bases). The length of the CDR3 is 14 residues. V lost 5 bases and J 3 bases, leaving 11 bases between the germline ends. Germline V gene lookup returns CDR1 SGHTA and CDR2 FQGNSA. DNA of the CDR3: TGTGCCAGCAGCGCGACAGCCTCCAATCAGCCCCAGCATTTT. Protein sequence: CASSATASNQPQHF.